A selection of T cell receptor beta chains follows, all from one sample in a study of blood T cell repertoires in COVID-19. Method: immunoSEQ multiplex PCR; TCRdb's copy keeps in-frame clones and lacks some. The sample holds some 200,000 clones, roughly 79% seen once. Sequencing was done on a sample of peripheral blood. These receptors originate from a human donor with acute or convalescent COVID-19. The donor label of this sample is uncertain. Each CDR3 is given without its conserved first and last residue. Only some rows state a clone size, as once, few, many or a class for expanded clones.

CDR3 protein | clone size | J gene | V gene
ASSLRATGGYSNEQF | NA | TRBJ2-1 | TRBV7-6
ASSYSETNTGELF | few | TRBJ2-2 | TRBV6-2/TRBV6-3
ASSGRGGSYEQY | NA | TRBJ2-7 | TRBV9
ASSYSISTANQPQH | few | TRBJ1-5 | TRBV6-5
ASRREGWNTEAF | NA | TRBJ1-1 | TRBV27
ASSLVAQGGADTQY | NA | TRBJ2-3 | TRBV5-1
ASSPSRRDRAYEQY | NA | TRBJ2-7 | TRBV5-6
ASSLQEATYNEQF | NA | TRBJ2-1 | TRBV18
ASSLGPGRTEAF | NA | TRBJ1-1 | TRBV11-2
ASSTTEPLYS | NA | TRBJ1-2 | TRBV6-6
ASSQQGAGELF | few | TRBJ2-2 | TRBV3-1/TRBV3-2
ATSDLGLAGEKF | NA | TRBJ2-1 | TRBV24-1
SVTRVANNEQF | NA | TRBJ2-1 | TRBV29-1
ASSQETVGNSPLH | NA | TRBJ1-6 | TRBV4-2
ASSPRSDSLPTDTQY | NA | TRBJ2-3 | TRBV5-1
ASSEVTDSAYEQY | NA | TRBJ2-7 | TRBV6-1
ASSIGSVVSGNTIY | NA | TRBJ1-3 | TRBV19
ASSSGRTGELF | NA | TRBJ2-2 | TRBV7-3
ASNTGRAWGYT | NA | TRBJ1-2 | TRBV6-5
ASSLTSITDTQY | NA | TRBJ2-3 | TRBV5-1
SVAGQNSYEQY | few | TRBJ2-7 | TRBV29-1
ASGRGGRFTGELF | NA | TRBJ2-2 | TRBV3-1/TRBV3-2
ASSLVRGSTEAF | NA | TRBJ1-1 | TRBV5-1
ASSPRAGGDTDTQY | NA | TRBJ2-3 | TRBV3-1/TRBV3-2
ASSSRLAGVMETQY | NA | TRBJ2-5 | TRBV11-2
ASRGGGWSYEQY | once | TRBJ2-7 | TRBV6-6